This TCR beta chain was identified during a study of T cell changes during pregnancy in multiple sclerosis. V dropped 0 bases and J dropped 2; count of bases not matched to a gene: 2. The CDR3 has 15 residues. Germline V gene sequence: CDR1 MNHEY, CDR2 SMNVEV (reference sequence). This table comes from immunoSEQ multiplex PCR, and its TCRdb copy is limited to in-frame clones, with some not included. The data hold tens of thousands of clones, with approximately 94% observed a single time. The sample was peripheral blood, taken in the third trimester of pregnancy. The V gene is TRBV27, the J gene TRBJ2-7; 9 positions agree with TRBD2. The source is a female donor with multiple sclerosis, enrolled in a pregnancy study. CDR3 sequence (DNA): TGTGCCAGCAGTTTATCGGCTAGCGGGACCTACGAGCAGTACTTC. This encodes CASSLSASGTYEQYF.